This T cell receptor (beta chain) was retrieved from a study of regulatory T cells in long-lasting Graves disease. Notes on the study in general: Compared with new cases, persistent Graves' patients showed reduced TCR diversity.

Germline V lookup: CDR1 MNHNS, CDR2 SASEGT. Trimming took 7 bases from V and 0 from J, leaving 13 bases between them. The CDR3 spans 14 residues. Arm-PCR of CDR3 regions and iRepertoire HTBI primers were the basis on which TCR beta libraries were built. TCRdb redid the calling of the multiplex PCR reads with MiXCR, one entry per CDR3 protein. This table has about 460,000 distinct CDR3 sequences, about 15% appearing once. Indicated time point: newly diagnosed GD, antithyroid drugs for less than 3 months. The TCR library used RNA extracted from PBMCs. Points on this clonotype: Antigen: not known.

These data were likewise used in another study, on T cells in Graves' hyperthyroidism and ophthalmopathy. In that study: The diagnoses drew upon clinical symptoms, serum thyroxine and TRAb, thyroid ultrasound and orbital computed tomography.

This chain uses TRBV6-1 with TRBJ2-7; D perhaps matches TRBD1 (6 bases). This receptor was identified in a woman aged 45-60 years with Graves disease. The material sequenced was peripheral blood mononuclear cells (PBMCs), taken at new diagnosis, from a patient treated with antithyroid drugs. In DNA, the CDR3 is TGTGCCAGCACTGACAGGCCGAGCTCCTACGAGCAGTACTTC. Its protein is CASTDRPSSYEQYF.